Listed here are 31 T cell receptor beta chains from one sample, sequenced in a study of identical twins. TCRdb ran MiXCR on the 5' RACE reads and lists one entry per CDR3 protein. The table has about 100,000 distinct CDR3 sequences, around 5.5% seen once. The source material was memory T cells sorted from blood. Every receptor here comes from a woman between 50 and 59 years old in good health.

About this clonotype: A read error is possible here, since a much larger clone lies one base away. The chain combines TRBV3-1 with TRBJ2-1; D perhaps matches TRBD2 (6 bases). This CDR3 comprises 16 residues. Germline values: CDR1 LGHDT, CDR2 YNNKEL (reference sequence). V was cut by 0 bases and J by 7 bases, with 16 bases left in between. CDR3 in amino acids: CASSQEAIGRINEQFF. CDR3 in DNA: TGTGCCAGCAGCCAAGAGGCTATCGGGAGAATAAATGAGCAGTTCTTC.

The chain recombines TRBV19 with TRBJ2-1; 10 bases are a match to TRBD2. The CDR3 is 14 residues long. V trimming: 8 bases; J trimming: 9 bases; junction bases outside the gene matches: 10. CDR1 LNHDA and CDR2 SQIVND come from the germline V gene (reference sequence). The CDR3 DNA reads as TGTGCCAGTCAGGTAGCGGGAGGTTTCACTGAGCAGTTCTTC. Protein sequence: CASQVAGGFTEQFF.

This clonotype was recorded many times. This rearrangement joins TRBV5-1 to TRBJ2-1, with D maybe TRBD2 (6 bases). Germline lookup yields CDR1 SGHRS and CDR2 YFSETQ. This CDR3 comprises 11 residues. Trimming took off 5 bases at V and 8 bases at J, with 8 bases between the two ends. CDR3: CASREGHEQFF. The CDR3 region has the DNA TGCGCCAGCAGGGAGGGACATGAGCAGTTCTTC.

This clonotype was observed at least ten times. The J gene is TRBJ2-7, the V gene TRBV18; D is possibly TRBD2 (5 bases). The CDR3 has 14 residues. V was trimmed by 3 bases and J by 3 bases, leaving 12 bases between them. Per the germline V gene, CDR1 is KGHSH and CDR2 is LQKENI. CDR3 nucleotides: TGTGCCAGCTCACCCGAGGGAGTTGGCTACGAGCAGTACTTC. Encoded protein: CASSPEGVGYEQYF.

The chain couples TRBV30 to TRBJ2-1, with 8 positions matching TRBD1. This CDR3 is built from 12 residues. CDR1 is GTSNPN, CDR2 SVGIG, per germline (reference sequence). In DNA form, the CDR3 reads TGTGCAATACAGGGGGTAAGGGATGAGCAGTTCTTC. This codes for CAIQGVRDEQFF.

The chain recombines TRBV4-2 with TRBJ2-3; 7 nucleotides line up with TRBD2. With V trimmed by 1 base and J by 8 bases, 9 bases remained unmatched. Looked up from germline, CDR1 is LGHNA and CDR2 is YNFKEQ. This CDR3 has 15 residues. CDR3 loop: CASSQVQREAGTQYF. DNA of the CDR3: TGTGCCAGCAGCCAAGTACAACGGGAGGCCGGTACGCAGTATTTT.

This clonotype was recorded many times. This chain joins TRBV5-6 and TRBJ1-2; D not resolved. Germline V gene data show CDR1 as SGHDT and CDR2 as YYEEEE. V was pared by 4 bases and J by 9 bases, with 16 bases between. The CDR3 length is 13 residues. CDR3 DNA: TGTGCCAGCAGCGCCCCGGGCCAGGTCCGCTACACCTTC. Its protein product is CASSAPGQVRYTF.

This clonotype was counted ten times or more. The rearrangement links TRBV27 to TRBJ2-1; 9 bases map to TRBD2. The trim removed 8 bases at V and 7 bases at J, leaving 21 bases unmatched. In germline, CDR1 is MNHEY, CDR2 SMNVEV (reference sequence). There are 18 residues in the CDR3. As DNA, the CDR3 is TGTGCCAGCCGGCCTACACTGCGACGCGGGAGGGCCGGTAATGAGCAGTTCTTC. This codes for CASRPTLRRGRAGNEQFF.

This clonotype was counted only a few times. The chain joins TRBV12-3 or TRBV12-4 to TRBJ2-1; TRBD1 aligns across 7 bases. V gave up 7 bases and J gave up 5 bases; unmatched junction bases: 5. This CDR3 is built from 13 residues. CDR3 residues: CASTTDRDNEQFF. The DNA of the CDR3 is TGTGCCAGCACCACCGACAGGGACAATGAGCAGTTCTTC.

This clonotype was seen many times. The chain recombines TRBV20-1 with TRBJ2-1; either TRBD1 or TRBD2 may fit D (6 bases each). Germline CDR1 is DFQATT and CDR2 is SNEGSKA (reference sequence). Trimming cost V 3 bases and J 4 bases, with 10 bases left between them. This CDR3 region has 13 residues. CDR3 DNA sequence: TGCAGTGCTAGGGGGGCGGGATACAATGAGCAGTTCTTC. As protein: CSARGAGYNEQFF.

This clonotype was detected many times. The chain has TRBV11-2 and TRBJ2-3; D gene uncertain. CDR3 size: 12 residues. Germline-derived CDR1 and CDR2 are SGHAT and FQNNGV. V was shortened by 5 bases and J by 6 bases, with 9 bases between the two germline ends. The CDR3 loop is CASSRLRDTQYF. The CDR3 DNA follows: TGTGCCAGCAGCCGTCTCAGGGATACGCAGTATTTT.

This clonotype was observed many times. The CDR3 loop reads CASNIAGVQETQYF. The CDR3 region has the DNA TGTGCCAGCAACATAGCGGGAGTCCAAGAGACCCAGTACTTC. The V and J genes are TRBV12-3 or TRBV12-4 and TRBJ2-5, with 9 bases aligning to TRBD2. J gave up 1 base and V 7 bases, and 4 bases lay outside the gene matches. This CDR3 region has 14 residues.

This chain uses TRBV20-1 with TRBJ2-3; 12 nucleotides agree with TRBD2. Germline CDR1 DFQATT, CDR2 SNEGSKA (reference sequence). J gave up 4 bases and V 0 bases, and 8 bases lay outside the gene matches. This CDR3 is built from 17 residues. The CDR3 region has the DNA TGCAGTGCTAGAGACCCTCTAGCGGGAGGGCCCTCAGATACGCAGTATTTT. Translation: CSARDPLAGGPSDTQYF.

At least ten counts were recorded for this clonotype. This chain uses TRBV30 with TRBJ2-7; a possible D gene is TRBD2 (6 bases). V was clipped by 0 bases and J by 10 bases, with 13 bases between them. Germline loops: CDR1 GTSNPN, CDR2 SVGIG (reference sequence). This CDR3 region has 12 residues. CDR3 DNA sequence: TGTGCCTGGAGTGTACTCGGGCGGGAACAGTACTTC. Translated: CAWSVLGREQYF.

This clonotype was counted at least ten times. This rearrangement joins TRBV3-1 to TRBJ1-6; D call uncertain. V dropped 6 bases and J dropped 7 bases, with 16 bases sitting between them. This CDR3 spans 15 amino acids. Germline V gene data show CDR1 as LGHDT and CDR2 as YNNKEL (reference sequence). The CDR3 protein is CASRQPGRRNSPLHF. The CDR3 DNA follows: TGTGCCAGCAGACAGCCAGGACGGAGAAATTCACCCCTCCACTTT.

This clonotype was detected many times. The chain links TRBV15 to TRBJ2-3; D is unresolved. Germline lookup yields CDR1 LNHNV and CDR2 YYDKDF (reference sequence). V lost 6 bases, J lost 7 bases, and 8 bases lay in between. The CDR3 is 11 residues long. In nucleotides, the CDR3 is TGTGCCACCAGGAGCCAAAATACGCAGTATTTT. Translation: CATRSQNTQYF.

This clonotype was seen only a few times. The chain combines TRBV19 with TRBJ1-5, with D possibly being TRBD1 (5 bases). Trimming took off 6 bases at V and 3 bases at J, with 15 bases between the two ends. Germline values: CDR1 LNHDA, CDR2 SQIVND (reference sequence). The CDR3 has 15 amino acids. The CDR3 nucleotides are TGTGCCAGTAGAGGACAAGGATCCTTCAATCAGCCCCAGCATTTT. Translating gives CASRGQGSFNQPQHF.

This clonotype came up many times. V gene TRBV28 combines with J gene TRBJ1-5, with a weak D call TRBD1 (6 bases). CDR3 length equals 16 residues. V shed 3 bases and J shed 2 bases, with 14 bases lying between them. In germline, CDR1 is MDHEN, CDR2 SYDVKM. CDR3 DNA: TGTGCCAGCAGTTTGTCAGGGGAGGGGGGCAATCAGCCCCAGCATTTT. Its protein product is CASSLSGEGGNQPQHF.

V usage is TRBV5-1 and J usage is TRBJ1-2, with TRBD1 matching 8 bases. Germline lookup yields CDR1 SGHRS and CDR2 YFSETQ. The CDR3 spans 13 residues. V lost 5 bases to trimming and J lost 6 bases; unmatched junction nucleotides: 6. The DNA for the CDR3 is TGCGCCAGCAGAGGTCAGGGGGCAAATGGCTACACCTTC. Residues: CASRGQGANGYTF.

This clonotype was observed at least ten times. J is TRBJ2-2 and V is TRBV29-1, with D possibly TRBD2 on 6 matching bases. The V and J ends lost 7 bases and 1 base respectively, with 13 bases between them. The CDR3 spans 14 residues. Germline loops: CDR1 SQVTM, CDR2 ANQGSEA. CDR3 sequence: CSAPLGGNTGELFF. The CDR3 DNA follows: TGCAGCGCCCCCTTGGGAGGGAACACCGGGGAGCTGTTTTTT.

This clonotype showed up many times. V is TRBV12-3 or TRBV12-4 and J is TRBJ2-1; TRBD2 aligns across 11 bases. Trimming took 7 bases from V and 7 from J; bases not matched to a gene: 18. CDR3 size: 18 residues. CDR3 protein: CASTLSSGRFPVVNEQFF. The CDR3 coding sequence is TGTGCCAGCACATTATCTAGCGGGAGGTTCCCGGTGGTGAATGAGCAGTTCTTC.

This clonotype was found many times. This CDR3 reads CASSFRLRDVEQYF. The CDR3, as DNA: TGTGCCAGCAGTTTCCGACTGCGGGACGTCGAGCAGTACTTC. V usage is TRBV12-3 or TRBV12-4 and J usage is TRBJ2-7; possible D gene TRBD2, 6 bases. Trimming took off 3 bases at V and 6 bases at J, with 15 bases between the two ends. This CDR3 has 14 residues.

This clonotype has at least ten counts. This chain joins TRBV12-3 or TRBV12-4 and TRBJ2-1; D is uncertain. The length of the CDR3 is 13 residues. V lost 3 bases, J lost 2 bases, and 5 bases lay in between. This CDR3 reads CASSFGAYNEQFF. CDR3 coding DNA: TGTGCCAGCAGTTTTGGGGCCTACAATGAGCAGTTCTTC.

The table lists this clonotype with many counts. This chain uses TRBV29-1 with TRBJ2-3; D ambiguous. Germline V CDR1 and CDR2: SQVTM, ANQGSEA. The V end was cut by 5 bases, the J end by 1 base, with 13 bases between. The CDR3 is 14 amino acids. The CDR3 DNA reads as TGCAGCGTTCGAGCCCCCTATGGCACAGATACGCAGTATTTT. Amino acid sequence: CSVRAPYGTDTQYF.

By its share, this clonotype is large. This chain uses TRBV3-1 with TRBJ2-2; D is tentatively TRBD1 or TRBD2 (5 bases each). Germline V lookup: CDR1 LGHDT, CDR2 YNNKEL (reference sequence). This CDR3 spans 15 amino acids. V was clipped by 5 bases and J by 7 bases, with 17 bases between them. The CDR3 is CASSSRAGAGGELFF. CDR3 in DNA: TGTGCCAGCAGCTCCCGGGCCGGGGCGGGCGGGGAGCTGTTTTTT.

The gene calls are TRBV20-1 and TRBJ2-7; 11 bases are a match to TRBD2. Germline V lookup: CDR1 DFQATT, CDR2 SNEGSKA (reference sequence). Germline trimming cut 0 bases from V and 2 bases from J; bases unmatched to any gene: 6. The CDR3 has 16 amino acids. CDR3 in amino acids: CSARDLAGGSPYEQYF. The DNA for the CDR3 is TGCAGTGCTAGAGATCTAGCGGGAGGATCCCCCTACGAGCAGTACTTC.

This clonotype was seen many times. V is TRBV7-2 and J is TRBJ2-1; 11 bases line up with TRBD2. Looked up from germline, CDR1 is SGHTA and CDR2 is FQGNSA. This CDR3 is built from 14 residues. The V and J ends lost 5 bases and 9 bases, in that order; junction bases with no gene match: 6. The CDR3 sequence: CASSPRLAGPEQFF. CDR3 coding DNA: TGTGCCAGCAGCCCGAGACTAGCGGGACCTGAGCAGTTCTTC. The full variable domain, in which reference TRBV7-2 and TRBJ2-1 provide the parts outside the CDR3, is GAGVSQSPSNKVTEKGKDVELRCDPISGHTALYWYRQSLGQGLEFLIYFQGNSAPDKSGLPSDRFSAERTGGSVSTLTIQRTQQEDSAVYLCASSPRLAGPEQFFGPGTRLTVL.

The sample holds one count of this clonotype. The CDR3: CSARDGGQGEKLFF. The CDR3 DNA reads TGCAGTGCTAGAGACGGGGGACAGGGTGAAAAACTGTTTTTT. This rearrangement joins TRBV20-1 to TRBJ1-4, with 9 bases aligning to TRBD1. The germline CDR1 and CDR2 sequences are DFQATT and SNEGSKA (reference sequence). V trimming: 0 bases; J trimming: 7 bases; junction bases outside the gene matches: 3. The CDR3 length is 14 residues.

This clonotype was observed many times. The chain couples TRBV4-2 to TRBJ2-4; D is uncertain. Trimming pared 3 bases from V and 12 bases from J, leaving 6 bases between. The CDR3 runs 10 residues. CDR1 is LGHNA and CDR2 is YNFKEQ in the germline V gene. CDR3: CASSQEPQYF. CDR3 DNA sequence: TGTGCCAGCAGCCAGGAACCTCAGTACTTC.

To note about this clonotype: One end of the junction does not line up with germline, which may come from a read error. The gene calls are TRBV29-1 and TRBJ2-7; D unresolved. Per the germline V gene, CDR1 is SQVTM and CDR2 is ANQGSEA. The CDR3 contains 11 residues. Written as DNA, the CDR3 is TGCAGCGTAGCCAGGTCTGGCGAGCTGTACTTC. This sequence encodes CSVARSGELYF.

This clonotype occurred many times. J is TRBJ1-3 and V is TRBV12-3 or TRBV12-4; no clear D gene. The CDR3 covers 13 residues. V shed 10 bases and J shed 0 bases, with 10 bases lying between them. CDR3 protein: CANSKTSGNTIYF. The CDR3 coding sequence is TGTGCCAACTCCAAGACCTCTGGAAACACCATATATTTT.